This T cell receptor beta chain derives from a study of neurological immune-mediated disorders. This clonotype was observed many times. What it recognizes is unknown. Overall study results and limits: None of the CDR3 amino acid sequences of expanded clones were shared across subjects, and this suggested private repertoires in all groups. The study phylogenetically grouped the repertoires of 18 of 34 multiple sclerosis patients into one related-CDR3 cluster, a possible signature.

The yield of each sequencing run was over 170 million TCR-beta sequences from 15-18 subjects. TCRdb recomputed calls from the 5' RACE reads with MiXCR, one row per CDR3 protein. The sample yields 55,000 to 65,000 distinct CDR3 sequences, 3% to 4% seen once. There are 16 residues in the CDR3. Germline V CDR1 and CDR2: SGHTA, FQGNSA. The ends were cut back, 1 base at V and 4 bases at J, with 16 bases in the middle. The study built unsorted libraries from 2 million PBMCs kept at -80 C. J is TRBJ1-2 and V is TRBV7-2; maybe TRBD1 (6 bases). This TCR came from a woman in her 50s with multiple sclerosis. The sequencing sample was made of PBMCs. This CDR3 reads CASSLDTVRGIYGYTF. The CDR3 nucleotides read TGTGCCAGCAGCTTAGATACGGTCAGGGGTATCTATGGCTACACCTTC.